These 2 T cell receptor beta chains share one sample of origin, sequenced in a study of blood T cell repertoires in COVID-19. The assay was immunoSEQ multiplex PCR, and TCRdb's table has in-frame clones only and misses some. The table has about 250,000 clones, about 87% seen once; the top ten hold about 3.4%. The sequencing input was PBMCs or T cells enriched from blood (not recorded which). The receptors were sampled from a woman aged 40 to 50 who had been exposed to COVID-19.

The rearrangement uses TRBV5-1 and TRBJ2-7; TRBD1 matches 8 bases. The CDR3 is made up of 14 amino acids. J lost 4 bases, V lost 0 bases, and 3 bases had no gene match. Germline V gives CDR1 SGHRS, CDR2 YFSETQ. CDR3 bases: TGCGCCAGCAGCTTGGGGACAGGGTGGTACGAGCAGTACTTC. It encodes CASSLGTGWYEQYF.

The chain has TRBV28 and TRBJ1-5; tentatively, D is TRBD1 (6 bases). CDR3 length: 14 residues. Trimming removed 5 bases from V and 4 bases from J, with 12 bases in between. Looked up from germline, CDR1 is MDHEN and CDR2 is SYDVKM. CDR3 protein: CASSDRDTNQPQHF. DNA for the CDR3: TGTGCCAGCAGTGACCGGGACACAAATCAGCCCCAGCATTTT.